Reported below is one T cell receptor beta chain. The antigen is unknown. Vbeta (60) and Jbeta (13) primers were used in the PCR. Here immunoSEQ multiplex PCR was the method, and the copy in TCRdb shows in-frame clones only, minus some. This sample has 120,000 to 150,000 clones, with roughly 79% found just once. This CDR3 spans 16 amino acids. From germline, CDR1 is SGDLS and CDR2 YYNGEE. V was pared by 3 bases and J by 0 bases, with 13 bases between. This sample is drawn from a study of cytomegalovirus exposure and HLA in healthy donors. Study-wide results and limits: The authors confirmed in vitro that three CMV-associated chains were specific for CMV antigens.

The receptor comes from a man aged 18 to 35 in good health and CMV-seronegative. Sequencing was done on a sample of PBMCs. The rearrangement joins TRBV9 to TRBJ1-3; no clear D. CDR3 nucleotide sequence: TGTGCCAGCAGCGCCCAAGCGGGTTACTCTGGAAACACCATATATTTT. Translated: CASSAQAGYSGNTIYF.